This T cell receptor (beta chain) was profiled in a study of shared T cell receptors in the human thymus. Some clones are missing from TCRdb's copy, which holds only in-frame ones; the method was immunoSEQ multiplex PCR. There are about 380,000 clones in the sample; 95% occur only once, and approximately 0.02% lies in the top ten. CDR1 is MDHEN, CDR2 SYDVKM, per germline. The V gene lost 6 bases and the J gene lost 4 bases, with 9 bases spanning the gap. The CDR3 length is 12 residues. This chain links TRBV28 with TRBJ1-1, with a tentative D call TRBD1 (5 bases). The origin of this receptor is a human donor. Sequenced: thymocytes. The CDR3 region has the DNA TGTGCCAGCAGCCGGGGCCGCACTGAAGCTTTCTTT. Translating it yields CASSRGRTEAFF.